These 5 T cell receptor beta chains were all obtained from the same sample, sequenced in a study of blood T cells in healthy people across ages. A second roughly 6 to 12 cycle PCR used barcoded and J-beta primers. Each CDR3 protein gets one entry after TCRdb re-called the 5' RACE reads with MiXCR. Of 790,000 or so distinct CDR3 sequences listed, about 45% are singletons. Material for sequencing was blood. The receptor set was obtained from an older man in good health.

The gene calls are TRBV30 and TRBJ2-1; 10 nucleotides agree with TRBD1. The CDR3 spans 14 residues. Germline assignment: CDR1 GTSNPN and CDR2 SVGIG (reference sequence). V shed 4 bases, J shed 8 bases, and the junction held 8 bases outside the gene matches. CDR3 residues: CAWTGTGVRDEQFF. In DNA form, the CDR3 reads TGTGCCTGGACGGGGACAGGGGTGAGGGATGAGCAGTTCTTC.

The V gene is TRBV29-1, the J gene TRBJ2-1; weak D call: TRBD1 (5 bases). Trimming took off 7 bases at V and 4 bases at J, with 8 bases between the two ends. Germline-derived CDR1 and CDR2 are SQVTM and ANQGSEA. The CDR3 covers 11 residues. This CDR3 is CSGDRYNEQFF. In DNA, the CDR3 is TGCAGCGGTGACAGATACAATGAGCAGTTCTTC.

This clonotype was recorded a few times. The genes are TRBV20-1 and TRBJ2-3; D uncertain. V was shortened by 0 bases and J by 6 bases, with 7 bases between the two germline ends. The CDR3 loop spans 12 amino acids. CDR1 is DFQATT, CDR2 SNEGSKA, per germline (reference sequence). CDR3 in amino acids: CSARDSSDTQYF. The DNA for the CDR3 is TGCAGTGCTAGAGATAGTTCCGATACGCAGTATTTT.

The chain couples TRBV7-2 to TRBJ1-1; the D gene is possibly TRBD1 (6 bases). Looked up from germline, CDR1 is SGHTA and CDR2 is FQGNSA. The CDR3 has 14 residues. Trimming left V 2 bases short and J 4 bases short, with 11 bases between. The CDR3 DNA reads as TGTGCCAGCAGCTTAACGGACAGAGTCACTGAAGCTTTCTTT. Its translation is CASSLTDRVTEAFF.

The chain uses TRBV7-2 and TRBJ2-4, with 8 bases matching TRBD2. The end of the DNA fits TRBJ2-7 better, so the J call may be wrong. The CDR3 length is 15 residues. CDR1 is SGHTA, CDR2 FQGNSA, per germline. The chain's CDR3 is CASSSLGGGSYEQYF. Written as DNA, the CDR3 is TGTGCCAGCAGCTCCCTCGGGGGGGGTTCGTACGAGCAGTACTTC.